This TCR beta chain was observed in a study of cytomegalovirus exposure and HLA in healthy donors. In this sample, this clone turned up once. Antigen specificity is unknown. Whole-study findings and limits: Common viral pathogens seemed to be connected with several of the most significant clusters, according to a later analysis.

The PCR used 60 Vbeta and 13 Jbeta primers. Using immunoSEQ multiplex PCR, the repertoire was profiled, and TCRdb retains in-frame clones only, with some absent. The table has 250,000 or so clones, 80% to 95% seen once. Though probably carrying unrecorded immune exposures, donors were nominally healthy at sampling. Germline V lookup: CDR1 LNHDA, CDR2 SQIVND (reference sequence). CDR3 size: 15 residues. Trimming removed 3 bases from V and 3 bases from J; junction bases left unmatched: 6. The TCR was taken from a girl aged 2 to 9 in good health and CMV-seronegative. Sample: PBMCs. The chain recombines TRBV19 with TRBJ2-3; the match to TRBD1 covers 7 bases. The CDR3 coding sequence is TGTGCCAGTAGTATCGGGGCAGGGGGAACAGATACGCAGTATTTT. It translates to CASSIGAGGTDTQYF.